The rows below give T cell receptor beta chains drawn from one sample of a study of blood T cells in healthy people across ages. TCRdb re-analysed the 5' RACE reads in MiXCR, keeping a single row per CDR3 protein. The sample contains hundreds of thousands of distinct CDR3 sequences, under 45% of which appear only once. Sequenced: blood. These TCRs come from a man aged 55 to 70 in good health. Each CDR3 is given with its conserved first and last residue.

TRBV5-1	TRBJ2-7	CASSWRGDSSYEQYF
TRBV15	TRBJ2-7	CATSRAGRDGEQYF
TRBV20-1	TRBJ2-5	CGAQPGTSLKTQYF
TRBV7-8	-	CASSPPFGGPLPNEQYF
TRBV11-2	TRBJ2-3	CASSRLEGVADTQYF
TRBV4-3	TRBJ2-5	CASGQALEETQYF
TRBV20-1	TRBJ2-3	CSARKIAGAADTQYF
TRBV7-2	TRBJ2-3	CASSLARLGTDTQYF
TRBV25-1	TRBJ2-3	CASSKGLFTDTQYF
TRBV6-2/TRBV6-3	TRBJ2-1	CASKVGRSYNEQFF
TRBV2	TRBJ1-1	CASSKDRGNTEAFF
TRBV6-2/TRBV6-3	TRBJ2-7	CASRPHGAGEVSYEQYF
TRBV27	TRBJ2-1	CASSLSVSSYNEQFF
TRBV4-2	TRBJ2-3	CASGTGGLAANTDTQYF
TRBV6-2/TRBV6-3	TRBJ2-6	CASSFDETGSGANVLTF
TRBV6-6	TRBJ1-2	CASKTTGEDGYTF
TRBV28	TRBJ1-4	CASSFGIRGRNEKLFF
TRBV3-1	TRBJ1-2	CASRSQGDYGYTF
TRBV12-3/TRBV12-4	-	CASSWASGIIMETQYF
TRBV11-2	TRBJ2-5	CASSRGQGARTQYF
TRBV3-1	TRBJ2-1	CASSQDRGGYNEQFF
TRBV7-2	TRBJ2-5	CASSLVSPNEQYF
TRBV6-5	TRBJ1-1	CASSYGVLNTEAFF
TRBV20-1	TRBJ2-7	CSARVTSGGGEQYF
TRBV5-6	TRBJ2-1	CASSLGQGGGEQFF
TRBV20-1	TRBJ2-3	CSASRGLAGTDTQYF
TRBV20-1	TRBJ1-6	CSGLRVTGRSPLHF
TRBV11-2	TRBJ2-1	CASSPRQLDNEQFF
TRBV12-3/TRBV12-4	TRBJ2-3	CASSRSGGAATDTQYF
TRBV29-1	TRBJ1-1	CSVSAGMGGTEAFF
TRBV7-2	TRBJ1-1	CASSLAGVLGTEAFF
TRBV4-3	TRBJ2-7	CASSQGGPGQGAYEQYF
TRBV6-5	TRBJ2-7	CASRPGWGEQYF
TRBV29-1	TRBJ1-1	CSAGAGIGRTEAFF
TRBV4-1	TRBJ2-1	CASSQVGGGGYNEQFF
TRBV3-1	TRBJ2-7	CASSQGATTTYEQYF
TRBV2	TRBJ2-1	CANSGLAGGFEQFF
TRBV3-1	TRBJ2-3	CASSHYLGTDTQYF
TRBV20-1	TRBJ2-7	CSARDLDVDYEQYF
TRBV2	TRBJ2-2	CASSGRQGTGELFF
TRBV4-3	TRBJ1-1	CASSQSGHLNTEAFF
TRBV6-2/TRBV6-3	TRBJ2-2	CASSGRDRSIGELFF
TRBV20-1	TRBJ2-1	CSASPLDSRTGNGDEQFF
TRBV6-6	TRBJ2-7	CASKRQGIDEQYF
TRBV21-1	TRBJ1-6	CASSKDPDGSYNSPLHF
TRBV6-5	TRBJ1-1	CASREPGLNTEAFF
TRBV4-3	TRBJ2-3	CASSQNPRPDTQYF
TRBV20-1	TRBJ1-1	CSAKNRGDTEAFF
TRBV20-1	TRBJ2-7	CSAERQGLQYF
TRBV7-2	TRBJ2-1	CASSFYSGGSYDEQFF
TRBV11-2	TRBJ1-2	CASSFNWRVGYTF
TRBV18	TRBJ2-3	CASSLIDSTDTQYF
TRBV12-3/TRBV12-4	TRBJ1-5	CASSQDRANQPQHF
TRBV7-2	-	CVSGQGGVEQYF
TRBV3-1	TRBJ1-4	CASSHALRGPTNEKLFF
TRBV4-3	TRBJ1-2	CASSHLRGKTDYGYTF
TRBV7-2	TRBJ2-1	CASGLGTSGGLYNEQFF
TRBV20-1	TRBJ1-3	CSARDRRAEAIYF
TRBV7-9	TRBJ1-2	CASSLATGYTF